This T cell receptor beta chain was profiled in a study of blood T cell repertoires in COVID-19. Germline trimming cut 6 bases from V and 4 bases from J; bases unmatched to any gene: 12. Germline V gives CDR1 SGHNT, CDR2 YYREEE (reference sequence). The CDR3 runs 15 residues. Sequencing used immunoSEQ multiplex PCR; TCRdb keeps in-frame clones, though not all of them. The sample has about 230,000 clones, 80% to 90% seen once. The J gene is TRBJ1-1, the V gene TRBV5-4, with 7 positions matching TRBD1. The TCR was taken from a woman aged 40 to 50 who had recovered from COVID-19. The specimen was peripheral blood. The CDR3 region is CASISYPTGATEAFF. In nucleotides, the CDR3 is TGTGCCAGCATCTCGTACCCAACAGGGGCCACTGAAGCTTTCTTT.